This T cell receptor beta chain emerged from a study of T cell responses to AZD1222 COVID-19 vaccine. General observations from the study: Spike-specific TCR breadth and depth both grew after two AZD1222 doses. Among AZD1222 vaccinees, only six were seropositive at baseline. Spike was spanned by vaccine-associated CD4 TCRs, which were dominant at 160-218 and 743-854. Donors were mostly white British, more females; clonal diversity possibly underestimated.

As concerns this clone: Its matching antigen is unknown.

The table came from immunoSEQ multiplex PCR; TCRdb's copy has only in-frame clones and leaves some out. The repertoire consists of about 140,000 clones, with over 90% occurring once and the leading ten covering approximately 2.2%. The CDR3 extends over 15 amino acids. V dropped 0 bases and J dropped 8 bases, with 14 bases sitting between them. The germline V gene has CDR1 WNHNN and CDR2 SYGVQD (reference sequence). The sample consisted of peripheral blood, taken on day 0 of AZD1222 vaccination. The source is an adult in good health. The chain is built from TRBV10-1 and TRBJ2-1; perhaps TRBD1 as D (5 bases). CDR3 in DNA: TGCGCCAGCAGTGAGTCGATTGGGGCGGTGGATGAGCAGTTCTTC. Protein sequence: CASSESIGAVDEQFF.